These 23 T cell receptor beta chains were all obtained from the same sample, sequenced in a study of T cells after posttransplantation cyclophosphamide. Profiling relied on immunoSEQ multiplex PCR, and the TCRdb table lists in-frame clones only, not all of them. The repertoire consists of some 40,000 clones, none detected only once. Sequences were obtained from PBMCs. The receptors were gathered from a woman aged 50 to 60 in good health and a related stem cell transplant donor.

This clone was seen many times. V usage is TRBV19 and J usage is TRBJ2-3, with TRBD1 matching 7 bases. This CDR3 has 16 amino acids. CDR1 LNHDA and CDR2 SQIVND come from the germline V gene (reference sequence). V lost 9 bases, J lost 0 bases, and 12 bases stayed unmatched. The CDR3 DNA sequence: TGTGCCAGCGATCACAGGGGAACAACTAGCACAGATACGCAGTATTTT. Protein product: CASDHRGTTSTDTQYF.

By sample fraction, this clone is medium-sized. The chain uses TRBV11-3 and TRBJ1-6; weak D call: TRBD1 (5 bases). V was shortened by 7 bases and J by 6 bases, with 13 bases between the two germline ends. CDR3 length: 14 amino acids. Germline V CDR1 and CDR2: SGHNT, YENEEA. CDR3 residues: CASKSAGINSPLHF. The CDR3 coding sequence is TGTGCCAGCAAGTCGGCAGGGATTAATTCACCCCTCCACTTT.

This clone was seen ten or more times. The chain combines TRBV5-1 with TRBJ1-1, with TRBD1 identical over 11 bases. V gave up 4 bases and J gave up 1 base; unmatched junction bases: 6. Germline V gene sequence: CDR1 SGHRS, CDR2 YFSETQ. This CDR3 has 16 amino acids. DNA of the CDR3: TGCGCCAGCAGCACAGGACAGGGGGCTGGGAACACTGAAGCTTTCTTT. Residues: CASSTGQGAGNTEAFF.

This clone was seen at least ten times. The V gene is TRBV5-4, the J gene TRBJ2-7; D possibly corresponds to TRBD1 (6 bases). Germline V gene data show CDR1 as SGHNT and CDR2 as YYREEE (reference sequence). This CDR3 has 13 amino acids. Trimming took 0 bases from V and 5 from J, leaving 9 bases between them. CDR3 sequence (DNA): TGTGCCAGCAGCTTGGCCCCAGGGGACGAGCAGTACTTC. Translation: CASSLAPGDEQYF.

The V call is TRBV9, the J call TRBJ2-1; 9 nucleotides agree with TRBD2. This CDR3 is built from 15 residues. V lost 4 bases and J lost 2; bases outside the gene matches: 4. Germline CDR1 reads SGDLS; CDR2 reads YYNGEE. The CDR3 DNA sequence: TGTGCCAGCAGCCCCCTAGCGGGAACCTACAATGAGCAGTTCTTC. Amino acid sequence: CASSPLAGTYNEQFF.

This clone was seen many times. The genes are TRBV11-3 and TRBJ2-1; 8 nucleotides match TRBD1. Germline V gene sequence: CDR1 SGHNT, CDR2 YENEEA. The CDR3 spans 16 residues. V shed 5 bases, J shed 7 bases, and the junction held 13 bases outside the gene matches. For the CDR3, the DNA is TGTGCCAGCAGCGACCGGGACAGGCGACCTTTTAATGAGCAGTTCTTC. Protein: CASSDRDRRPFNEQFF.

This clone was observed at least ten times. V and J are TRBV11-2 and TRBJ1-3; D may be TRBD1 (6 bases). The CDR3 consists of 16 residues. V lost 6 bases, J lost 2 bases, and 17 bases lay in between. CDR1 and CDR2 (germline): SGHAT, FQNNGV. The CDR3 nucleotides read TGTGCCAGCAGACGTCCGGGCAGGGGAGCTGGAAACACCATATATTTT. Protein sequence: CASRRPGRGAGNTIYF. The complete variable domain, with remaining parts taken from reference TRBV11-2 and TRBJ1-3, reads EAGVAQSPRYKIIEKRQSVAFWCNPISGHATLYWYQQILGQGPKLLIQFQNNGVVDDSQLPKDRFSAERLKGVDSTLKIQPAKLEDSAVYLCASRRPGRGAGNTIYFGEGSWLTVV.

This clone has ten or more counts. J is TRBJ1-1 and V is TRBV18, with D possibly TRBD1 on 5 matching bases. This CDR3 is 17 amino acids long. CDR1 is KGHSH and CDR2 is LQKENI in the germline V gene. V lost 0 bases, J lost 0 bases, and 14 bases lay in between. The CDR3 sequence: CASSPPIKTEMNTEAFF. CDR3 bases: TGTGCCAGCTCACCACCCATCAAGACAGAAATGAACACTGAAGCTTTCTTT.

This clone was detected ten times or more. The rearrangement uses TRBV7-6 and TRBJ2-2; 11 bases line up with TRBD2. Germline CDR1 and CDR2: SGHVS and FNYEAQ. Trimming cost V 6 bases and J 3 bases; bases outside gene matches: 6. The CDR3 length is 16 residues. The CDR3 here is CASRQLAGAYTGELFF. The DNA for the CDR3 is TGTGCCAGCAGACAACTAGCGGGGGCCTACACCGGGGAGCTGTTTTTT.

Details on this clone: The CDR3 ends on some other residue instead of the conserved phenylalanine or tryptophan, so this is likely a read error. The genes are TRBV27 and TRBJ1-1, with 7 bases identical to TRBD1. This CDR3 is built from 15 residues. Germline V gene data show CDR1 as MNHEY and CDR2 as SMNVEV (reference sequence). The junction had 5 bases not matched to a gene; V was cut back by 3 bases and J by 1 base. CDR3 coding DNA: TGTGCCAGCAGTTTCAGGCAGGGGGAGAACACTGAAGCTTTCTCT. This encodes CASSFRQGENTEAFS.

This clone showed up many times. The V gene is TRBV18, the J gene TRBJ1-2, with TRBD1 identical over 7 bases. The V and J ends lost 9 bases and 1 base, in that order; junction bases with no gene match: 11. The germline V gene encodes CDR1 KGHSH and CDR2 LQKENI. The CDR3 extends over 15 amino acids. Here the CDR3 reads CASSEAGGNNYGYTF. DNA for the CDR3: TGTGCCAGTTCCGAGGCAGGGGGAAATAACTATGGCTACACCTTC.

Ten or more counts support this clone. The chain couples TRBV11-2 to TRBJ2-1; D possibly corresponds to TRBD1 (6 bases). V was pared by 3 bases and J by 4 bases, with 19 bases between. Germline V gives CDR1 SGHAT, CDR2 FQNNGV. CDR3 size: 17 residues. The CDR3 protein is CASSFWLSRDTYNEQFF. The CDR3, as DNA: TGTGCCAGCAGCTTTTGGTTAAGTAGGGACACTTACAATGAGCAGTTCTTC.

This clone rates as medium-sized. The CDR3 loop reads CASSEEQNTEAFF. The CDR3 bases are TGTGCCAGCAGTGAAGAACAGAACACTGAAGCTTTCTTT. This chain links TRBV2 with TRBJ1-1; D unclear. CDR3 size: 13 residues. Between the trimmed V and J ends, which lost 1 base and 1 base, there was a span of 4 bases. Germline-derived CDR1 and CDR2 are SNHLY and FYNNEI.

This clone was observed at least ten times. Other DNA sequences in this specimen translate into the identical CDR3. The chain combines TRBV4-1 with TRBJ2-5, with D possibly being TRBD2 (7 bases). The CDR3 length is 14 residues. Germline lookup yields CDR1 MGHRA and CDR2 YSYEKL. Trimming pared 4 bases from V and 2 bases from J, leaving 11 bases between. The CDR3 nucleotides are TGCGCCAGCAGCCTCAAGGGGGGGCAAGAGACCCAGTACTTC. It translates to CASSLKGGQETQYF.

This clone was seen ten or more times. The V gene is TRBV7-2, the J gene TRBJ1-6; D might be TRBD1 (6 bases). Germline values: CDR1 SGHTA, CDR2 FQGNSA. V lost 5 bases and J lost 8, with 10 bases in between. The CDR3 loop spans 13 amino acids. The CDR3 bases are TGTGCCAGCAGCGAACAGGGCTATTCACCCCTCCACTTT. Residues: CASSEQGYSPLHF.

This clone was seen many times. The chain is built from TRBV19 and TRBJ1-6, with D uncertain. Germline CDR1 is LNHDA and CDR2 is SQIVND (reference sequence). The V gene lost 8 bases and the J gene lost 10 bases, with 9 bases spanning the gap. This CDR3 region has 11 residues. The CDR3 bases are TGTGCCAGTGGAGTTGAGTCACCCCTCCACTTT. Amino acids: CASGVESPLHF.

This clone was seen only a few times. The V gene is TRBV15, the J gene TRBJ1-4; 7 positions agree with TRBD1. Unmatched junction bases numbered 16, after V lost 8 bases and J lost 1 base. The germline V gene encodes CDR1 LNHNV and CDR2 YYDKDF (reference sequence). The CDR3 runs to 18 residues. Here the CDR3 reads CATGGMTGKAGTNEKLFF. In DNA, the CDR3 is TGTGCCACCGGGGGTATGACAGGGAAGGCGGGAACTAATGAAAAACTGTTTTTT.

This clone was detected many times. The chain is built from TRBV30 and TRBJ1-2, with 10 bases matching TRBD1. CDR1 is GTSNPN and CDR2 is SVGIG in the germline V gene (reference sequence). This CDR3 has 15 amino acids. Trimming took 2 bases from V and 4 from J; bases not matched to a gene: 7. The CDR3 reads CAWSSPTGGSYGYTF. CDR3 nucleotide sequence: TGTGCCTGGAGTAGCCCGACAGGGGGCAGCTATGGCTACACCTTC.

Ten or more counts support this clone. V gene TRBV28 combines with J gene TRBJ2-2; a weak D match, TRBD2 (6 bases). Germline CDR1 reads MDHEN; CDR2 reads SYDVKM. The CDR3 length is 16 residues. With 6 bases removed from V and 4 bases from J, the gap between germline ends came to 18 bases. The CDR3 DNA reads TGTGCCAGCAGCGACTGGGGAAGGGGAGGCACCGGGGAGCTGTTTTTT. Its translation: CASSDWGRGGTGELFF. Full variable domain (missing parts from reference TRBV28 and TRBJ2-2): DVKVTQSSRYLVKRTGEKVFLECVQDMDHENMFWYRQDPGLGLRLIYFSYDVKMKEKGDIPEGYSVSREKKERFSLILESASTNQTSMYLCASSDWGRGGTGELFFGEGSRLTVL.

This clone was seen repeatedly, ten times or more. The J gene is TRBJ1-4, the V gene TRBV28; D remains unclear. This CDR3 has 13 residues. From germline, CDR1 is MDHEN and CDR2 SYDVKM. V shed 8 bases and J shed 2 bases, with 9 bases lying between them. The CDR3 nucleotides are TGTGCCAGCTTGGAGGGCACTAATGAAAAACTGTTTTTT. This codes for CASLEGTNEKLFF. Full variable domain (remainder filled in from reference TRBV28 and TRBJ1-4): DVKVTQSSRYLVKRTGEKVFLECVQDMDHENMFWYRQDPGLGLRLIYFSYDVKMKEKGDIPEGYSVSREKKERFSLILESASTNQTSMYLCASLEGTNEKLFFGSGTQLSVL.

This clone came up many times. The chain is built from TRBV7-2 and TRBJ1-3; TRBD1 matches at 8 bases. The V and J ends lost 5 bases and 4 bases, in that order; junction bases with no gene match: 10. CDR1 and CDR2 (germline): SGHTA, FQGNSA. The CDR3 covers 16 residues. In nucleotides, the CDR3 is TGTGCCAGCAGCGTCAACAGGGGGGTCAACGGAAACACCATATATTTT. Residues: CASSVNRGVNGNTIYF. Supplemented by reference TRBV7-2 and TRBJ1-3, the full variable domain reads GAGVSQSPSNKVTEKGKDVELRCDPISGHTALYWYRQSLGQGLEFLIYFQGNSAPDKSGLPSDRFSAERTGGSVSTLTIQRTQQEDSAVYLCASSVNRGVNGNTIYFGEGSWLTVV.

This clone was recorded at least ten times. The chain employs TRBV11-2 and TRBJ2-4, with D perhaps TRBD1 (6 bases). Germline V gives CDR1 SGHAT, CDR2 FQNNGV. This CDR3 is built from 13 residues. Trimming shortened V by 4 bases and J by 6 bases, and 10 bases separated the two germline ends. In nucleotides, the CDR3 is TGTGCCAGCAGCTCCGCGGACAGAAACATTCAGTACTTC. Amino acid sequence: CASSSADRNIQYF.

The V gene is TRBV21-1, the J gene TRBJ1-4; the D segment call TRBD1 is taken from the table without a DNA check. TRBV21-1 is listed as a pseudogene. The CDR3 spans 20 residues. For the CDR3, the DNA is TGTGCCAGCAGCCCGACTAGGCGACAGGGCCGGGGTCCCGGGAGTGAAAAACTGTTTTTT. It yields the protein CASSPTRRQGRGPGSEKLFF.